This T cell receptor beta chain stems from a study of shared clonotypes between healthy human individuals. The wider study: Donors consisted of two women and three men between 18 and 49.

The CDR3 consists of 14 residues. From germline, CDR1 is MDHEN and CDR2 SYDVKM. The ends were cut back, 5 bases at V and 2 bases at J, with 12 bases in the middle. Some clones are missing from TCRdb's copy, which holds only in-frame ones; the method was immunoSEQ multiplex PCR. The repertoire consists of roughly 2,000,000 clones, with about 94% occurring once and the leading ten covering around 1.7%. About this clone itself: Its antigen is not identified.

CD45RO negativity and positive selection for CCR7 defined naive CD8 cells, a population that excluded terminally differentiated effector memory CD45RA+ cells. Adult Caucasians living in Nashville, Tennessee made up all of the donors. General observations from the study: Across a handful of donors, naive CD4 shared 5% to 6%, naive CD8 over 3%, memory CD4 roughly 2.4%, memory CD8 more than 0.35%.

Material for sequencing was naive CD8+ T cells from PBMCs. The chain combines TRBV28 with TRBJ1-1; D is possibly TRBD1 (6 bases). The receptor was isolated from a man aged 18 to 30 in good health. Some clones in this sample may be carry-over from other donors' samples. The CDR3 sequence is CASSPHRDNTEAFF. DNA of the CDR3: TGTGCCAGCAGTCCCCACAGGGACAACACTGAAGCTTTCTTT.